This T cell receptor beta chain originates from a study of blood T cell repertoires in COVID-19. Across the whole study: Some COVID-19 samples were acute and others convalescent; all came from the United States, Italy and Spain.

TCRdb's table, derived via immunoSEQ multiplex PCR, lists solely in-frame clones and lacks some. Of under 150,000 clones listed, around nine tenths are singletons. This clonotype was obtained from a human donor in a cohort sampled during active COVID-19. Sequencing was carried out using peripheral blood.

CDR3 loop: CASSPVSTGSFTEAFF. CDR3 coding DNA: TGTGCCAGCTCACCAGTTAGTACAGGGTCGTTCACTGAAGCTTTCTTT. V is TRBV18 and J is TRBJ1-1; TRBD1 might be the D (6 bases). The CDR3 has 16 amino acids. Germline V gives CDR1 KGHSH, CDR2 LQKENI. V lost 2 bases to trimming and J lost 4 bases, with 17 bases between them.